One sample yielded the 24 T cell receptor beta chains listed below, sequenced in a study of response to subunit inactivated influenza vaccine (dated by TCRdb to the late 2010s). To prepare the library, RT-PCR was applied. The data were produced on an Illumina HiSeq 2500. TCRdb reran the public reads through fastp at Q25 and MiXCR, keeping productive beta chains. Entries are consolidated by CDR3 protein sequence, retaining the most common genes and DNA. Present in this sample are roughly 650,000 distinct CDR3 sequences, about a sixth of which were seen just once. The ten largest account for approximately 10% of the sample. The sample was PBMCs from blood, taken 11 to 12 days after vaccination. The receptors stem from a man between 45 and 60 years old who received an inactivated influenza vaccine. Donor details come from another sample of the same person, matched by shared clones.

This clonotype was seen at least ten times. The rearrangement uses TRBV28 and TRBJ2-2; D possibly corresponds to TRBD2 (6 bases). Per the germline V gene, CDR1 is MDHEN and CDR2 is SYDVKM. This CDR3 spans 15 amino acids. Trimming cost V 4 bases and J 8 bases, with 17 bases left between them. CDR3 sequence reads: CASSSLERGGGELFF. In nucleotides, the CDR3 is TGTGCCAGCAGTTCACTGGAGAGGGGAGGTGGGGAGCTGTTTTTT.

This clonotype was seen a few times. The chain has TRBV4-3 and TRBJ2-7; 7 positions match TRBD2. V was clipped by 0 bases and J by 3 bases; unmatched bases: 5. There are 15 residues in the CDR3. Germline V gene data show CDR1 as LGHNA and CDR2 as YSLEER. CDR3 coding DNA: TGCGCCAGCAGCCAAGATCGACTAGCACGCTACGAGCAGTACTTC. Encoded protein: CASSQDRLARYEQYF.

V and J are TRBV6-2 or TRBV6-3 and TRBJ1-1; 8 bases are a match to TRBD1. V was pared by 0 bases and J by 3 bases, with 6 bases of the junction left unmatched. This CDR3 region has 16 residues. Per the germline V gene, CDR1 is MNHEY and CDR2 is SVGEGT. Here the CDR3 reads CASSYSTGQAYTEAFF. For the CDR3, the DNA is TGTGCCAGCAGTTACTCGACGGGACAGGCTTACACTGAAGCTTTCTTT.

This chain uses TRBV4-2 with TRBJ2-1; D gene ambiguous. Germline V gene data show CDR1 as LGHNA and CDR2 as YNFKEQ. Trimming removed 8 bases at V and 6 bases at J, with 11 bases between. The CDR3 has 12 residues. CDR3 bases: TGTGCCAGCTCGAGTCAGGCCAATGAGCAGTTCTTC. Protein product: CASSSQANEQFF.

This clonotype was recorded many times. V and J are TRBV29-1 and TRBJ2-1, with 14 nucleotides matching TRBD2. Germline assignment: CDR1 SQVTM and CDR2 ANQGSEA. The CDR3 has 19 residues. The V gene end was trimmed by 2 bases and the J gene end by 2 bases; junction bases not matched to a gene: 11. In DNA form, the CDR3 reads TGCAGCGTTGAATCGCCGGGACTAGCGGGAGTTTCCCCCTACAATGAGCAGTTCTTC. Protein: CSVESPGLAGVSPYNEQFF.

This clonotype showed up just a few times. The chain is built from TRBV11-3 and TRBJ2-1; 8 bases fit TRBD1. The CDR3 has 16 residues. V trimming: 4 bases; J trimming: 4 bases; junction bases outside the gene matches: 9. Per germline, CDR1 SGHNT and CDR2 YENEEA. In DNA, the CDR3 is TGTGCCAGCAGCTCAGACGGACAGGGCAGATACAATGAGCAGTTCTTC. This gives the protein CASSSDGQGRYNEQFF.

This clonotype came up a few times. The gene calls are TRBV4-3 and TRBJ2-2; D could derive from TRBD1 or TRBD2 (6 bases each). Trimming removed 8 bases from V and 4 bases from J, with 14 bases in between. CDR1 is LGHNA and CDR2 is YSLEER in the germline V gene. The CDR3 covers 14 residues. The CDR3 sequence is CASQNGGRTGELFF. The CDR3 DNA follows: TGCGCCAGCCAGAATGGGGGGCGCACCGGGGAGCTGTTTTTT.

This clonotype was counted between two and nine times. The V gene is TRBV6-5, the J gene TRBJ2-5, with 7 bases lining up with TRBD1. V shed 2 bases and J 2 bases; nucleotides not matched to a gene: 8. CDR3 length: 16 residues. CDR1 is MNHEY, CDR2 SVGAGI, per germline. The CDR3 reads CASSYPGQPFQETQYF. CDR3 bases: TGTGCCAGCAGTTACCCGGGACAGCCATTTCAAGAGACCCAGTACTTC.

With respect to this clonotype: Sequence at one end of the junction differs from germline and may be a read error. The chain has TRBV6-5 and TRBJ2-5, with no clear D. The CDR3 is 16 residues long. The germline V gene has CDR1 MNHEY and CDR2 SVGAGI. The CDR3 is CASSYRLGEPGETKYF. The CDR3 DNA is TGTGCCAGCAGTTACAGACTGGGCGAACCAGGAGAGACCAAGTACTTC.

There are a few counts of this clonotype. The chain uses TRBV15 and TRBJ2-5; no clear D. Between the trimmed V and J ends, which lost 6 bases and 1 base, there was a span of 12 bases. The V gene's germline CDR1 is LNHNV and CDR2 YYDKDF (reference sequence). The CDR3 runs 14 residues. CDR3 bases: TGTGCCACCAGTTTTACCAACCTCCAAGAGACCCAGTACTTC. This sequence encodes CATSFTNLQETQYF.

This clonotype was seen more than once but under ten times. The chain links TRBV12-3 or TRBV12-4 to TRBJ2-7, with D hard to call. Trimming cost V 6 bases and J 0 bases, with 15 bases left between them. This CDR3 is built from 15 residues. The CDR3 sequence is CASSDPRRNSYEQYF. Written as DNA, the CDR3 is TGTGCCAGCAGCGACCCCCGGCGGAACTCCTACGAGCAGTACTTC.

The CDR3 DNA reads as TGTGCCAGCAGTTTCAACTACAGGGACCTCAGCTCCTACGAGCAGTACTTC. This gives the protein CASSFNYRDLSSYEQYF. The genes are TRBV28 and TRBJ2-7, with a tentative D call TRBD1 (6 bases). The germline CDR1 and CDR2 sequences are MDHEN and SYDVKM. The CDR3 extends over 17 amino acids. V was clipped by 3 bases and J by 0 bases, with 18 bases between them.

This clonotype was recorded a few times. The genes are TRBV6-2 or TRBV6-3 and TRBJ1-1; D call uncertain. This CDR3 contains 15 residues. Per germline, CDR1 MNHEY and CDR2 SVGEGT. Trimming pared 7 bases from V and 3 bases from J, leaving 18 bases between. Here the CDR3 reads CASTRWRIGDTEAFF. As DNA, the CDR3 is TGTGCCAGCACCCGTTGGAGGATTGGGGACACTGAAGCTTTCTTT.

This clonotype was counted a few times. This chain uses TRBV13 with TRBJ2-5; 8 positions agree with TRBD1. The CDR3 has 19 amino acids. The V gene's germline CDR1 is PRHDT and CDR2 FYEKMQ (reference sequence). V was pared by 4 bases and J by 2 bases, with 18 bases of the junction left unmatched. CDR3 amino acids: CASSYTGQGAWSGQETQYF. For the CDR3, the DNA is TGTGCCAGCAGCTACACCGGCCAGGGGGCGTGGTCAGGTCAAGAGACCCAGTACTTC.

This clonotype was seen only a few times. The CDR3 nucleotides are TGTGCCAGCAGTGAATGGACGGGAGGTTATGGCTACACCTTC. Protein: CASSEWTGGYGYTF. The genes are TRBV25-1 and TRBJ1-2; D is ambiguous. Germline V lookup: CDR1 MGHDK, CDR2 SYGVNS. The V gene lost 1 base and the J gene lost 5 bases, with 11 bases spanning the gap. CDR3 length: 14 amino acids.

The CDR3 loop reads CSASRVVDNTIYF. As DNA, the CDR3 is TGCAGTGCTAGTCGGGTCGTCGATAACACCATATATTTT. This chain joins TRBV20-1 and TRBJ1-3; D uncertain. Germline values: CDR1 DFQATT, CDR2 SNEGSKA (reference sequence). The CDR3 is 13 residues long. V was cut by 3 bases and J by 7 bases, with 13 bases left in between.

The chain has TRBV12-3 or TRBV12-4 and TRBJ2-4, with 8 bases that match TRBD1. V gave up 5 bases and J gave up 1 base; unmatched junction bases: 7. The CDR3 runs 16 residues. As DNA, the CDR3 is TGTGCCAGCAGTACGACAGGGGCCTTCGCCAAAAACATTCAGTACTTC. This gives the protein CASSTTGAFAKNIQYF.

This clonotype was counted between two and nine times. The V and J genes are TRBV14 and TRBJ2-2; TRBD1 is a possible D gene (6 bases). The CDR3 totals 15 residues. Per the germline V gene, CDR1 is SGHDN and CDR2 is FVKESK. Trimming cost V 2 bases and J 1 base, with 8 bases left between them. The CDR3 nucleotides read TGTGCCAGCAGCCAAAACAGGGTGAACACCGGGGAGCTGTTTTTT. Its protein is CASSQNRVNTGELFF.

The chain uses TRBV4-1 and TRBJ1-2, with TRBD1 matching 9 bases. V gave up 4 bases and J gave up 10 bases; unmatched junction bases: 7. CDR1 is MGHRA, CDR2 YSYEKL, per germline. CDR3 size: 13 residues. The CDR3 sequence: CASSPGQGYVYTF. The CDR3 DNA reads TGCGCCAGCAGCCCGGGACAGGGATACGTCTACACCTTC.

The chain joins TRBV24-1 to TRBJ2-3; D uncertain. This CDR3 spans 18 amino acids. The germline V and J ends were trimmed by 0 bases and 4 bases, with 19 bases remaining between them. Germline V gives CDR1 KGHDR, CDR2 SFDVKD. Here the CDR3 DNA reads TGTGCCACCAGTGATTTGCGTCCCGAATTCAACGGGCCAGATACGCAGTATTTT. This codes for CATSDLRPEFNGPDTQYF.

The J gene is TRBJ1-4, the V gene TRBV7-2; TRBD1 matches at 8 bases. Germline V gene data show CDR1 as SGHTA and CDR2 as FQGNSA. The CDR3 runs 14 residues. Losses at the gene ends were 4 bases for V and 4 bases for J; bases not matched to a gene: 2. The CDR3 coding sequence is TGTGCCAGCAGCTCGGGACAGGTTAATGAAAAACTGTTTTTT. Its protein product is CASSSGQVNEKLFF.

The rearrangement links TRBV18 to TRBJ2-7, with D perhaps TRBD1 or TRBD2 (5 bases each). Germline V gene lookup returns CDR1 KGHSH and CDR2 LQKENI. This CDR3 is 15 amino acids long. With 6 bases removed from V and 2 bases from J, the gap between germline ends came to 17 bases. Here the CDR3 reads CASSLRDLKPYEQYF. The CDR3, as DNA: TGTGCCAGCTCCCTACGGGACCTTAAGCCCTACGAGCAGTACTTC.

This clonotype was picked up a small number of times. This chain connects TRBV19 to TRBJ2-4; D not resolved. Germline CDR1 reads LNHDA; CDR2 reads SQIVND (reference sequence). The CDR3 extends over 14 amino acids. Deletions cut 1 base from V and 4 bases from J, with 8 bases between. CDR3 in amino acids: CASSIGGSKNIQYF. CDR3 DNA: TGTGCCAGTAGTATAGGTGGCAGTAAAAACATTCAGTACTTC.

This clonotype was detected a few times. This rearrangement joins TRBV3-1 to TRBJ1-6; no firm D call. The CDR3 runs 11 residues. Trimming shortened V by 5 bases and J by 14 bases, and 10 bases separated the two germline ends. Germline CDR1 LGHDT, CDR2 YNNKEL (reference sequence). CDR3 bases: TGTGCCAGCAGCAATTCCGGCGCCCTCCACTTT. This gives the protein CASSNSGALHF.